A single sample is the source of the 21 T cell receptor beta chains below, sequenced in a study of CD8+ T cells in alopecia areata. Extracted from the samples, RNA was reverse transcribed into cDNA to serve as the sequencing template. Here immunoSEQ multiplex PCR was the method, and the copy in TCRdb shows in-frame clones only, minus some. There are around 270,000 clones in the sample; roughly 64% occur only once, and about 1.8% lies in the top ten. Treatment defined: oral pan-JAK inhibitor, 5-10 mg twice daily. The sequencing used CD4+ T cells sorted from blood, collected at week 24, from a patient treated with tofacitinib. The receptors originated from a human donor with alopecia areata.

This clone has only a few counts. CDR3 nucleotides: TGTGCCAGCAGCCTCGGCCCGCCAGAGACCCAGTACTTC. It specifies CASSLGPPETQYF. This chain uses TRBV7-3 with TRBJ2-5; D is uncertain. Trimming shortened V by 5 bases and J by 4 bases, and 11 bases separated the two germline ends. Germline assignment: CDR1 SGHTA and CDR2 FQGTGA. The CDR3 is 13 residues long. The full variable domain, completed using reference TRBV7-3 and TRBJ2-5, is GAGVSQTPSNKVTEKGKYVELRCDPISGHTALYWYRQSLGQGPEFLIYFQGTGAADDSGLPNDRFFAVRPEGSVSTLKIQRTERGDSAVYLCASSLGPPETQYFGPGTRLLVL.

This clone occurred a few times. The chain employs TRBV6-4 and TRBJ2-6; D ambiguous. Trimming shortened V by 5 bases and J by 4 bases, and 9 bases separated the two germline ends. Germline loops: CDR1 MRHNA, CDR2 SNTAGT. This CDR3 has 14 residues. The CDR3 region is CASSQESGANVLTF. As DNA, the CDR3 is TGTGCCAGCAGTCAGGAGTCCGGGGCCAACGTCCTGACTTTC.

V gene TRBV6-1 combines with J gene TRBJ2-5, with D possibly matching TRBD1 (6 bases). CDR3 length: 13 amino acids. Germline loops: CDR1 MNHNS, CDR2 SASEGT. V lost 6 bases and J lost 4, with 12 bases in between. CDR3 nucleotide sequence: TGTGCCAGCAGCCAAACAGGGAGAGAGACCCAGTACTTC. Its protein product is CASSQTGRETQYF.

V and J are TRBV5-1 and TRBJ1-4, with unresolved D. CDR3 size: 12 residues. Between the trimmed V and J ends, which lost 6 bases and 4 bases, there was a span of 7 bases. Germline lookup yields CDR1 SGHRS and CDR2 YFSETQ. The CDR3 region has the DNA TGCGCCAGCATTGCTCTTAATGAAAAACTGTTTTTT. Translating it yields CASIALNEKLFF.

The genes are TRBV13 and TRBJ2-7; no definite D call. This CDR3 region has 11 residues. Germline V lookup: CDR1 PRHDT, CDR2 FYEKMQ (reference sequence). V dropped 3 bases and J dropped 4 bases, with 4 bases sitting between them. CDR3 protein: CASSFRYEQYF. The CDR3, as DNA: TGTGCCAGCAGCTTTAGGTACGAGCAGTACTTC.

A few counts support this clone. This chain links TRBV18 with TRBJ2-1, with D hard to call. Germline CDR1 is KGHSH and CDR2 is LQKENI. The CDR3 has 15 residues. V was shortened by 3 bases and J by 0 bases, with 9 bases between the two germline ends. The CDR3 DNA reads TGTGCCAGCTCACCTCAAGGGTACTCCTACAATGAGCAGTTCTTC. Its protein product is CASSPQGYSYNEQFF.

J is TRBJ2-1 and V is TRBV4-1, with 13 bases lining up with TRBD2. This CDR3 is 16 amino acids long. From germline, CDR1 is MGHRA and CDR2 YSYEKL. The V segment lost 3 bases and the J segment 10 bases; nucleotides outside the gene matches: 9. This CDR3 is CASSHIGLAGAGEQFF. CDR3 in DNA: TGCGCCAGCAGCCATATTGGACTAGCGGGGGCTGGGGAGCAGTTCTTC.

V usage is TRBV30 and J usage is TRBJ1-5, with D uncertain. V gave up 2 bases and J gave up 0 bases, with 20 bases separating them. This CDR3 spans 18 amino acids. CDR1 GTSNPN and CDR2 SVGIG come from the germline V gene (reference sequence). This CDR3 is CAWSSPGGLRYSNQPQHF. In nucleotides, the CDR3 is TGTGCCTGGAGTTCACCGGGAGGCCTAAGGTATAGCAATCAGCCCCAGCATTTT.

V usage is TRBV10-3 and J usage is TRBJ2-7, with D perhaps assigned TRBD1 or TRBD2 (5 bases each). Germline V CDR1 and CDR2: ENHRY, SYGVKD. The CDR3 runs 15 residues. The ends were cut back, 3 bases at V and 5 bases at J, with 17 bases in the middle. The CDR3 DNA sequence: TGTGCCATCAGTGAAGGGGACCGGGGTGGGAACGAGCAGTACTTC. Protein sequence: CAISEGDRGGNEQYF.

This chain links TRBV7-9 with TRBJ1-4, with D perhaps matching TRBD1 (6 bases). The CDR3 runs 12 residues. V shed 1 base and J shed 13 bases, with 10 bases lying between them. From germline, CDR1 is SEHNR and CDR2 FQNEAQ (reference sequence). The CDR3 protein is CASSLGVGGLFF. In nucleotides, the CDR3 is TGTGCCAGCAGCTTAGGAGTAGGGGGACTGTTTTTT.

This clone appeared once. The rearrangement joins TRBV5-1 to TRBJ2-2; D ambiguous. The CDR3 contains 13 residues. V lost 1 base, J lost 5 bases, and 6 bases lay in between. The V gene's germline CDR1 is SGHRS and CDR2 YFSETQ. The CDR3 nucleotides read TGCGCCAGCAGCTTGCAGGCTACCGGGGAGCTGTTTTTT. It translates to CASSLQATGELFF.

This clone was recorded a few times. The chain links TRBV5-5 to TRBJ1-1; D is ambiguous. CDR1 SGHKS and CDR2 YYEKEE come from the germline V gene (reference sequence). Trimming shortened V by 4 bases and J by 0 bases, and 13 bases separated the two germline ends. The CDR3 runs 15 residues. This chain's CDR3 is CASSQTGSLNTEAFF. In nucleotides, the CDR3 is TGTGCCAGCAGCCAGACGGGATCCCTGAACACTGAAGCTTTCTTT.

This CDR3 reads CAWSAGSSYGYTF. CDR3 nucleotide sequence: TGTGCCTGGAGTGCCGGGAGCTCCTATGGCTACACCTTC. The chain employs TRBV30 and TRBJ1-2, with no clear D. The V gene lost 1 base and the J gene lost 4 bases, with 10 bases spanning the gap. The germline gives CDR1 GTSNPN, CDR2 SVGIG (reference sequence). The CDR3 is made up of 13 amino acids.

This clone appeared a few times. The CDR3 reads CSVEDQRQPRLYEQYF. CDR3 sequence (DNA): TGCAGCGTTGAAGATCAGCGACAGCCCCGTCTCTACGAGCAGTACTTC. This sequence joins TRBV29-1 and TRBJ2-7; tentative D call: TRBD1 (5 bases). The germline V and J ends were trimmed by 0 bases and 3 bases, with 18 bases remaining between them. The CDR3 spans 16 residues. CDR1 and CDR2 (germline): SQVTM, ANQGSEA.

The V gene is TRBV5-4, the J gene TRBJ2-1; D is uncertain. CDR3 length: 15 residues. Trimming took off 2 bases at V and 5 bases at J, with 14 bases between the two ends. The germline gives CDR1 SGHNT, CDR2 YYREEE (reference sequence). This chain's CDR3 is CASSFRSTTNNEQFF. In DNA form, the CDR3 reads TGTGCCAGCAGCTTCCGGTCCACGACCAACAATGAGCAGTTCTTC.

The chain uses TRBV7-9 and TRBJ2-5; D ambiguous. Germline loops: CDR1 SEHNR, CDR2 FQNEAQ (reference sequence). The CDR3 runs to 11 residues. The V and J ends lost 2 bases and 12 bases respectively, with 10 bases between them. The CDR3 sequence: CASSLQGSEYF. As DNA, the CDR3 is TGTGCCAGCAGCTTACAAGGGTCGGAGTACTTC.

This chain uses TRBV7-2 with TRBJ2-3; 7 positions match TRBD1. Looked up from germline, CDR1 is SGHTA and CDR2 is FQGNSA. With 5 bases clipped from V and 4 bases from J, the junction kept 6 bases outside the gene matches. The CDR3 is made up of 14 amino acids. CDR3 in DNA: TGTGCCAGCAGCCTCGACAGGGTCCCAGATACGCAGTATTTT. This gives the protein CASSLDRVPDTQYF.

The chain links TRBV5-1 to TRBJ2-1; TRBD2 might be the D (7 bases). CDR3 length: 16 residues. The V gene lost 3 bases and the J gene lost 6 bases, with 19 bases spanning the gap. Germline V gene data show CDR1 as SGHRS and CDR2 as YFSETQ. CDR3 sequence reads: CASSYGLGGGGNEQFF. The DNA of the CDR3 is TGCGCCAGCAGCTACGGACTAGGAGGGGGTGGCAATGAGCAGTTCTTC. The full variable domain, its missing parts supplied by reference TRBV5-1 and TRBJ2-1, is KAGVTQTPRYLIKTRGQQVTLSCSPISGHRSVSWYQQTPGQGLQFLFEYFSETQRNKGNFPGRFSGRQFSNSRSEMNVSTLELGDSALYLCASSYGLGGGGNEQFFGPGTRLTVL.

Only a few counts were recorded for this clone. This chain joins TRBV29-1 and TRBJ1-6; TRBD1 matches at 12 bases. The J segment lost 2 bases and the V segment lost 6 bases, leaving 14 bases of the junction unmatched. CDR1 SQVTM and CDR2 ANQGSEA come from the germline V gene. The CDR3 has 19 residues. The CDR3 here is CSVGLWDRGREPYNSPLHF. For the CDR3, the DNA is TGCAGCGTGGGCCTTTGGGACAGGGGGCGAGAACCCTATAATTCACCCCTCCACTTT.

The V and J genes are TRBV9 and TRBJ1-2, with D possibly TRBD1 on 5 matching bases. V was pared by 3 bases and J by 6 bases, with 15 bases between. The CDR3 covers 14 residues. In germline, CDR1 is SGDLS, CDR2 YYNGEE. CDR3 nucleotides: TGTGCCAGCAGCGCGGGGAGGAAAGGGGATGGCTACACCTTC. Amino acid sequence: CASSAGRKGDGYTF.

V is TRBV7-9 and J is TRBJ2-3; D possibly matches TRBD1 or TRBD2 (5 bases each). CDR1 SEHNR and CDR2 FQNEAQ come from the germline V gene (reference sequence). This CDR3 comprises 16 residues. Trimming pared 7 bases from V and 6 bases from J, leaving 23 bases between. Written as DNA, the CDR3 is TGTGCCAGCATGGGTGTCTCAGGGCCAGCGGCCGATACGCAGTATTTT. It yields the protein CASMGVSGPAADTQYF.